This TCR beta chain was profiled in a study of blood T cell repertoires in COVID-19. Study overall: Acute and convalescent COVID-19 specimens originated in the United States, Italy and Spain. PBMCs, B-cell-depleted T cells, or T cells provided the cDNA or gDNA that made up the material.

Source study methods: Reference gene primer amplification in the assay estimated nucleated cell counts. TCRdb keeps only in-frame clones here, not all; method: immunoSEQ multiplex PCR. The D gene and trimming were derived from the DNA, and the V and J assignments and clone size from that table. The sample holds roughly 170,000 clones; around four fifths are singletons and the top ten take 7.5% to 8%. The germline V gene encodes CDR1 ENHRY and CDR2 SYGVKD. The V segment lost 5 bases and the J segment 1 base; nucleotides outside the gene matches: 8. The CDR3 is 16 residues long. The source is a man aged 40-55 years who had recovered from COVID-19. This chain uses TRBV10-3 with TRBJ2-5; TRBD2 matches 9 bases. The sample was peripheral blood. Here the CDR3 DNA reads TGTGCCATCAGTCCCACCGGGACTAGCCGCCAAGAGACCCAGTACTTC. Its translation: CAISPTGTSRQETQYF.